This TCR beta chain appears in the sequencing data of a study of blood T cell repertoires in COVID-19. Trimming left V 8 bases short and J 0 bases short, with 13 bases between. The CDR3 totals 14 residues. Germline CDR1 reads SGHTA; CDR2 reads FQGNSA. Only one count was recorded for this clone. Here immunoSEQ multiplex PCR was the method, and the copy in TCRdb shows in-frame clones only, minus some. The table shows about 400,000 clones, with around nine tenths occurring only once. The sequence came from a woman aged 45-65 years who had recovered from COVID-19. The sequenced material came from PBMCs or T cells enriched from blood (not recorded which). The chain links TRBV7-2 to TRBJ1-1, with D maybe TRBD1 (5 bases). The CDR3 sequence is CASPGRGMNTEAFF. The CDR3 bases are TGTGCCAGCCCCGGTAGGGGAATGAACACTGAAGCTTTCTTT.